The clone carrying this TCR beta chain was counted once. These data are taken from a study of blood T cell repertoires in COVID-19. Trimming removed 5 bases at V and 3 bases at J, with 8 bases between. The CDR3 covers 12 residues. Libraries were prepared by immunoSEQ multiplex PCR; TCRdb keeps only in-frame clonotypes and omits some of them. The table has more than 65,000 clones, more than 70% seen once. The sequenced material came from peripheral blood. The chain joins TRBV12-3 or TRBV12-4 to TRBJ2-7; D ambiguous. The TCR sequence derives from a human donor in a cohort sampled during active COVID-19. This CDR3 is CASSQLHYEQYF. The CDR3, as DNA: TGTGCCAGCAGTCAACTTCACTACGAGCAGTACTTC.